A selection of T cell receptor beta chains follows, all from one sample in a study of immune characterization of retroperitoneal liposarcoma. TCRdb called the PCR reads again in MiXCR, with one record for every CDR3 protein. The sample lists roughly 9,300 distinct CDR3 sequences; over 35% were seen once. The sequencing input was tumor tissue. These receptors were collected from a female donor with retroperitoneal liposarcoma. CDR3s include the opening cysteine and the closing phenylalanine or tryptophan. A D gene is named only where the DNA matches it firmly. Where a row states a size, it is once, few, many or the class of an expanded clone; other rows omit it.

abundance | j_gene | d_gene | v_gene | len | CDR3nt | CDR3aa
few | TRBJ2-5 | TRBD2 | TRBV7-6 | 15 | TGTGCCAGCAGCTTAGTGATAGCGGGATGGAAGACCCAGTACTTC | CASSLVIAGWKTQYF
. | TRBJ1-6 | TRBD1 | TRBV6-5 | 12 | TGTGCCAGCAGCCAACGAGGGGGCACCCTCCACTTT | CASSQRGGTLHF
. | TRBJ2-1 | . | TRBV7-2 | 12 | TGTGCCAGCAGCGAAACTCGGGAGACCCAGTTCTTC | CASSETRETQFF
. | TRBJ2-1 | . | TRBV6-1 | 13 | TGTGCCAGCAGTGTCCCGAACAGGGATAATGAGTTCTTC | CASSVPNRDNEFF
few | TRBJ2-7 | TRBD1 | TRBV6-1 | 14 | TGTGCCAGCAGTGAAGCGACAGGGAGCGACGAGCAGTACTTC | CASSEATGSDEQYF
many | TRBJ2-3 | TRBD2 | TRBV7-2 | 13 | TGTGCCAGCAGCCCGACTAGCGCCAACCCGCAGTATTTT | CASSPTSANPQYF
. | TRBJ2-5 | . | TRBV7-2 | 16 | TGTGCCAGCAGCTCGGGCGGGTCCCCAATAGGAGAGACCCAGTACTTC | CASSSGGSPIGETQYF
few | TRBJ2-5 | TRBD2 | TRBV6-1 | 16 | TGTGCCAGCAGGGACTCCGCTAGCGGGAGAGAAGAGACCCAGTACTTC | CASRDSASGREETQYF
. | TRBJ1-1 | . | TRBV7-4 | 14 | TGTGCCAGCAGCTTAGCAGCGTTCTGGATTGAAGCTTTCTTT | CASSLAAFWIEAFF
few | TRBJ2-6 | TRBD1 | TRBV6-1 | 17 | TGTGCCAGCGGAGCCGACAGGGCGAAATCTGGGGCCAACGTCCTGACTTTC | CASGADRAKSGANVLTF
medium-sized | TRBJ2-7 | TRBD2 | TRBV6-6 | 15 | TGTGCCAGCAGTTACTTGGGACTAGCGGATTACGAGCAGTACTTC | CASSYLGLADYEQYF
. | TRBJ2-1 | . | TRBV27 | 15 | TGTGCCAGCAGTGTCAGCAACCCAAAGGTAAATGAGCAGTTCTTC | CASSVSNPKVNEQFF
. | TRBJ2-1 | . | TRBV12-3/TRBV12-4 | 10 | TGTGCCAGCAGCTTAAACCGGCAGTTCTTC | CASSLNRQFF
. | TRBJ2-1 | TRBD1 | TRBV12-3/TRBV12-4 | 16 | TGTGCCAGCAGTTACCGACAGGGTGGCTCCTACAATGAGCAGTTCTTC | CASSYRQGGSYNEQFF
. | TRBJ2-5 | TRBD1 | TRBV6-5 | 16 | TGTGCCAGCAGTTACTCGATGCTCACAGGGGCAACGTCCCAGTACTTC | CASSYSMLTGATSQYF
. | TRBJ2-1 | . | TRBV6-4 | 11 | TGTGCCAGCAGTGAAAACAATGAGCAGTTCTTC | CASSENNEQFF
many | TRBJ2-5 | . | TRBV7-6 | 13 | TGTGCCAGCAGGCCAGACAGAGAAGAGACCCAGTACTTC | CASRPDREETQYF
medium-sized | TRBJ2-7 | . | TRBV6-1 | 14 | TGTGCCAGCAGTGAGTACTCGATCTCCTACGAGCAGTACTTC | CASSEYSISYEQYF
. | TRBJ1-2 | TRBD1 | TRBV6-1 | 11 | TGTGCCAGCAGAACAGGGGGTGGCTACACCTTC | CASRTGGGYTF
few | TRBJ1-4 | . | TRBV7-2 | 13 | TGTGCCAGCAGCGCCAATAGGTGGGAAAAACTGTTTTTT | CASSANRWEKLFF
. | TRBJ1-1 | TRBD1 | TRBV6-1 | 15 | TGTGCCAGCAGTGAAAGCAGAGGGGGCCTCACTGAAGCTTTCTTT | CASSESRGGLTEAFF
medium-sized | TRBJ2-3 | TRBD1 | TRBV6-1 | 16 | TGTGCCAGCAGTGAAAGGGAAGGGACAGTGACAGATACGCAGTATTTT | CASSEREGTVTDTQYF
. | TRBJ2-7 | . | TRBV14 | 14 | TGTGCCAGCAGCCCTGAACAGAGATTCTACGAGCAGTACTTC | CASSPEQRFYEQYF
few | TRBJ2-1 | . | TRBV24-1 | 14 | TGTGCCACCAGTGAGACCGGGACCCAAGAGACCCAGTTCTTC | CATSETGTQETQFF
medium-sized | TRBJ2-5 | TRBD1 | TRBV6-1 | 13 | TGTGCCAGCAGCACAGGGGCTGGGGGGACCCAGTACTTC | CASSTGAGGTQYF
. | TRBJ1-5 | . | TRBV6-1 | 16 | TGTGCCAGCAGTAAGGGGGGACGTTTAGGGTATCAGGCCCAGCATTTT | CASSKGGRLGYQAQHF
. | TRBJ1-4 | . | TRBV6-1 | 15 | TGTGCCAGCAGGCCTCCTGGGACAAGTAATGAAAAACTGTTTTTT | CASRPPGTSNEKLFF
medium-sized | TRBJ2-1 | . | TRBV6-1 | 12 | TGTGCCAGCACGGGGATGGGATACGAGCAGTTCTTC | CASTGMGYEQFF
once | TRBJ2-5 | . | TRBV27 | 11 | TGTGCCAGCAGTTCCGGGACCGAGTCTTACTTC | CASSSGTESYF
. | TRBJ1-2 | . | TRBV6-5 | 16 | TGTGCCAGCAGTCCGGTGGCGGGACACTCGCGGACTGGCTACACCTTC | CASSPVAGHSRTGYTF